This paragraph reports one T cell receptor beta chain. As processed by the authors: Reference gene primer amplification gave nucleated cell count estimates. Generated by immunoSEQ multiplex PCR, the TCRdb table keeps only in-frame clones and is missing some. The V and J calls and clone size are taken from that table; D and trimming were inferred from the DNA. This sample has roughly 410,000 clones, with around 92% found just once. Germline V lookup: CDR1 MGHDK, CDR2 SYGVNS. V gave up 6 bases and J gave up 7 bases; unmatched junction bases: 14. The CDR3 extends over 17 amino acids. This entry belongs to a study of blood T cell repertoires in COVID-19. Study overall: Sites in the United States, Italy and Spain provided acute and convalescent COVID-19 samples.

Sequences were obtained from peripheral blood. The source of this sequence is a man between 40 and 49 years old with acute or convalescent COVID-19. The chain joins TRBV25-1 to TRBJ2-1, with 11 bases fitting TRBD2. CDR3 residues: CASSKTSGSPLGNEQFF. The CDR3 DNA sequence: TGTGCCAGCAGCAAAACTAGCGGGAGTCCTTTGGGGAATGAGCAGTTCTTC. The full variable domain, in which reference TRBV25-1 and TRBJ2-1 provide the parts outside the CDR3, is EADIYQTPRYLVIGTGKKITLECSQTMGHDKMYWYQQDPGMELHLIHYSYGVNSTEKGDLSSESTVSRIRTEHFPLTLESARPSHTSQYLCASSKTSGSPLGNEQFFGPGTRLTVL.